What follows are 3 T cell receptor beta chains derived from one specimen sequenced in a study of T cell repertoires in cytomegalovirus infection. TCRdb analysed the reads with MiXCR anew, one entry per CDR3 protein. The sample consists of approximately 500,000 distinct CDR3 sequences, approximately 17% of them appearing once. Material for sequencing was CD8+ T cells from PBMCs. All receptors derive from a human donor in good health (CMV status not recorded). Some clones in this sample may be carry-over from other donors' samples.

This clonotype has at least ten counts. This chain links TRBV28 with TRBJ2-7; 9 nucleotides align to TRBD1. This CDR3 region has 15 residues. The V and J ends lost 4 bases and 3 bases, in that order; junction bases with no gene match: 7. Per germline, CDR1 MDHEN and CDR2 SYDVKM. The chain's CDR3 is CASSSAPGQGYEQYF. In DNA form, the CDR3 reads TGTGCCAGCAGTTCAGCACCGGGACAGGGCTACGAGCAGTACTTC.

The rearrangement uses TRBV27 and TRBJ2-6; D might be TRBD1 or TRBD2, each matching 7 bases. V gave up 4 bases and J gave up 1 base, with 14 bases separating them. Germline values: CDR1 MNHEY, CDR2 SMNVEV (reference sequence). The CDR3 has 17 amino acids. This CDR3 is CASSSRQGGSGANVLTF. The CDR3 DNA sequence: TGTGCCAGCAGTTCGCGACAGGGAGGGTCTGGGGCCAACGTCCTGACTTTC.

This clonotype was counted between two and nine times. The gene calls are TRBV20-1 and TRBJ1-5, with D perhaps matching TRBD1 (5 bases). Germline V CDR1 and CDR2: DFQATT, SNEGSKA (reference sequence). The CDR3 is 12 residues long. Trimming stripped 7 bases from V and 2 bases from J, with 9 bases between. The CDR3 DNA reads TGCAGTGGGGAACAGGGCAATCAGCCCCAGCATTTT. Amino acid sequence: CSGEQGNQPQHF.